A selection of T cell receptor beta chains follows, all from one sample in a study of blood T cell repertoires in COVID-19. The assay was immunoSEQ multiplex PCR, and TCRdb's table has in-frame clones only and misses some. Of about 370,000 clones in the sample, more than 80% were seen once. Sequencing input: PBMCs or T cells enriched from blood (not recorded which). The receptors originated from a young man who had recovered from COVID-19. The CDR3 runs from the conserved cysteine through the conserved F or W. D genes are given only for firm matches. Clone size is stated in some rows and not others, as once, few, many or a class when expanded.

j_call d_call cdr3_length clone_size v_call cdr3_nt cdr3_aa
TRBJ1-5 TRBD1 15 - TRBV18 TGTGCCAGCTCCCAGGGGGGCTTGAGCAATCAGCCCCAGCATTTT CASSQGGLSNQPQHF
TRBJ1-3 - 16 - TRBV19 TGTGCCAGTACTAGACGGCTACCGAGCTCTGGAAACACCATATATTTT CASTRRLPSSGNTIYF
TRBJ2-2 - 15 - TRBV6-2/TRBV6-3 TGTGCCAGCAGTTACGGGCAGACCAACACCGGGGAGCTGTTTTTT CASSYGQTNTGELFF
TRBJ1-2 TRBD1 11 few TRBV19 TGTGCCAGTAGGGACAGGGGGGGCTACACCTTC CASRDRGGYTF
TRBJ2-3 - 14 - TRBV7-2 TGTGCCAGCAGCTTAAGCATGTCTCCAGATACGCAGTATTTT CASSLSMSPDTQYF
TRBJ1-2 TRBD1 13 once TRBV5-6 TGTGCCAGCAGCCCGACAGGGCCCTATGGCTACACCTTC CASSPTGPYGYTF
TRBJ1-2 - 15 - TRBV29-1 TGCAGCGTTGCCCTTTTTCCGAAGGCGGACTATGGCTACACCTTC CSVALFPKADYGYTF
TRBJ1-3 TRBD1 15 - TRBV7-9 TGTGCCAGCAGCCCGGAACAGGGGGTTAGAAACACCATATATTTT CASSPEQGVRNTIYF
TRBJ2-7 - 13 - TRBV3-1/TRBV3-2 TGTGCCAGCAGCCAAGATTCAGGGAACGAGCAGTACTTC CASSQDSGNEQYF
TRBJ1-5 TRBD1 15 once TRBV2 TGTGCCAGCAGGGAGGACAGGGTGGGAAATCAGCCCCAGCATTTT CASREDRVGNQPQHF
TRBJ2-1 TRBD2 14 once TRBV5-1 TGCGCCAGCAGAACTAGCGGAGCGGGCGGTGAGCAGTTCTTC CASRTSGAGGEQFF
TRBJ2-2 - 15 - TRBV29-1 TGCAGCGTTGAAGTGGAGGGGGCGCGGACCGGGGAGCTGTTTTTT CSVEVEGARTGELFF